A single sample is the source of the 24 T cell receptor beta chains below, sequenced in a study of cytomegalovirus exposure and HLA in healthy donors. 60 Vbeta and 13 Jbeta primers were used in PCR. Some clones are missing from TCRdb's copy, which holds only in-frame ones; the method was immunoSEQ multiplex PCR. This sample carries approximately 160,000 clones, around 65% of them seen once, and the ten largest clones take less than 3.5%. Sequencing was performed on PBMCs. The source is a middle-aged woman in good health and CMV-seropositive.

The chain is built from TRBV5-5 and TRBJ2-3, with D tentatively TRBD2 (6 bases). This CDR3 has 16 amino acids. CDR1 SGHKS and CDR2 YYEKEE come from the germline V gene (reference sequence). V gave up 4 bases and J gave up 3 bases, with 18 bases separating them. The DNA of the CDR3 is TGTGCCAGCAGCGCCCCGGTGGTAGCGGAAACAGATACGCAGTATTTT. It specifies CASSAPVVAETDTQYF.

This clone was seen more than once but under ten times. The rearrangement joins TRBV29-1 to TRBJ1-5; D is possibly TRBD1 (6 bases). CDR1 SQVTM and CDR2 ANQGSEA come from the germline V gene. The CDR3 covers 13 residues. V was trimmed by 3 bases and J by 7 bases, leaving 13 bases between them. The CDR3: CSVDQGQGQPQHF. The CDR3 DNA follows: TGCAGCGTTGACCAGGGGCAGGGGCAGCCCCAGCATTTT.

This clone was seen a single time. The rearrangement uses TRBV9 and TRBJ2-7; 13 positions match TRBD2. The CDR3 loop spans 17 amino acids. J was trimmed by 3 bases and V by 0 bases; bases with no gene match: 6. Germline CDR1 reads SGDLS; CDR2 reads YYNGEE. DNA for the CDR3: TGTGCCAGCAGCGTAGTTAAAGGACTAGCGGGAGTCTACGAGCAGTACTTC. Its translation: CASSVVKGLAGVYEQYF.

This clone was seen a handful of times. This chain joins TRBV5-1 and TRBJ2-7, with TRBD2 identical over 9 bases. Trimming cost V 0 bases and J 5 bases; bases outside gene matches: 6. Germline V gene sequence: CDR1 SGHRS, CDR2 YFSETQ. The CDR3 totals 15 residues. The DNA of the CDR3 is TGCGCCAGCAGCTTGGTAGGTAGCGGGAGTAACGAGCAGTACTTC. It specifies CASSLVGSGSNEQYF.

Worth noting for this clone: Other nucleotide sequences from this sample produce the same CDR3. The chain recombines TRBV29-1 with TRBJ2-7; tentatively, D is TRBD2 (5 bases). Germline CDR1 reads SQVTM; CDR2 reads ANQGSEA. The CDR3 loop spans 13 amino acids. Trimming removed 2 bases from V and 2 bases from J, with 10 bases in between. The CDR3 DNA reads TGCAGCGTTGAACTTGGAGGCGCCTACGAGCAGTACTTC. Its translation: CSVELGGAYEQYF.

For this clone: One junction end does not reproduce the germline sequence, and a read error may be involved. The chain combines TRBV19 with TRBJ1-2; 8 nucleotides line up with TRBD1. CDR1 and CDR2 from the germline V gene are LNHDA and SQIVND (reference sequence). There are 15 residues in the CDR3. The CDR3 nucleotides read TGTGCCAGTAGTACAGGGGGCCCTCGGAACTATGGCTACCCCTTC. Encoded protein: CASSTGGPRNYGYPF.

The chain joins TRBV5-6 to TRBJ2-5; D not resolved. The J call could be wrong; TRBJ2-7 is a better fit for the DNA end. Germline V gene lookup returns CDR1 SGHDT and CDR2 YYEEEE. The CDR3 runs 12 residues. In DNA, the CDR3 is TGTGCCAGCAGCTGGGCCAGCTACGAGCAGTACTTC. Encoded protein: CASSWASYEQYF.

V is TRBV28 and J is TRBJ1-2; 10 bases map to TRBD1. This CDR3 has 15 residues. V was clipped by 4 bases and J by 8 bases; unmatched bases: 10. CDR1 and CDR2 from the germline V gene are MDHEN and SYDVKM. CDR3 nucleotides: TGTGCCAGCAGTTACGGGACAGGGGCTGGTAGAGGCTACACCTTC. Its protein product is CASSYGTGAGRGYTF.

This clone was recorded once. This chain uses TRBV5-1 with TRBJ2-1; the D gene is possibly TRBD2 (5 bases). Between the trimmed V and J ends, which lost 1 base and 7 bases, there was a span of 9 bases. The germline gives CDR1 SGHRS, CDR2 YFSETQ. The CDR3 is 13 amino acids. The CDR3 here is CASSLTSSNEQFF. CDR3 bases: TGCGCCAGCAGCTTGACTAGTTCAAATGAGCAGTTCTTC. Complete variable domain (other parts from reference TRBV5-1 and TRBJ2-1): KAGVTQTPRYLIKTRGQQVTLSCSPISGHRSVSWYQQTPGQGLQFLFEYFSETQRNKGNFPGRFSGRQFSNSRSEMNVSTLELGDSALYLCASSLTSSNEQFFGPGTRLTVL.

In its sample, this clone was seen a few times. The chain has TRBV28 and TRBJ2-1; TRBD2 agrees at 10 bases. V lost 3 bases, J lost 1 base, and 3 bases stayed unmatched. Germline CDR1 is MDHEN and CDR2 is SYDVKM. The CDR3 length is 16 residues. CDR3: CASSFSSGGSYNEQFF. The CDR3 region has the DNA TGTGCCAGCAGTTTCTCTAGCGGGGGTTCCTACAATGAGCAGTTCTTC.

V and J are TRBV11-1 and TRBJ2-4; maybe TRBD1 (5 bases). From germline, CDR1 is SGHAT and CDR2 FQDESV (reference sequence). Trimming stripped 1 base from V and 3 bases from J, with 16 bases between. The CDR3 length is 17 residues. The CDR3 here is CASSLGIQGLGKNIQYF. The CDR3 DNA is TGTGCCAGCAGCTTAGGGATCCAGGGTCTAGGCAAAAACATTCAGTACTTC. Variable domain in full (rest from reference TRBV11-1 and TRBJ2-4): EAEVAQSPRYKITEKSQAVAFWCDPISGHATLYWYRQILGQGPELLVQFQDESVVDDSQLPKDRFSAERLKGVDSTLKIQPAELGDSAMYLCASSLGIQGLGKNIQYFGAGTRLSVL.

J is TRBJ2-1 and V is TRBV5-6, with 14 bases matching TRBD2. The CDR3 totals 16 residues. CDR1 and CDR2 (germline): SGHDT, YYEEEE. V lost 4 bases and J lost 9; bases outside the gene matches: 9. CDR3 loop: CASSSAGLAGACEQFF. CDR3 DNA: TGTGCCAGCAGCAGCGCGGGACTAGCGGGAGCCTGTGAGCAGTTCTTC. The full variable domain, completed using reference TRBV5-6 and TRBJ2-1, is DAGVTQSPTHLIKTRGQQVTLRCSPKSGHDTVSWYQQALGQGPQFIFQYYEEEERQRGNFPDRFSGHQFPNYSSELNVNALLLGDSALYLCASSSAGLAGACEQFFGPGTRLTVL.

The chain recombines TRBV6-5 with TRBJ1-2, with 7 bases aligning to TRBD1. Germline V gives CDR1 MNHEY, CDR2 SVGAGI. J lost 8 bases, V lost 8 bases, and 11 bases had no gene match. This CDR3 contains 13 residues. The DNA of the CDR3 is TGTGCCAGCCAGGTGGCAGGGGGTCGGGGCTACACCTTC. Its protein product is CASQVAGGRGYTF.

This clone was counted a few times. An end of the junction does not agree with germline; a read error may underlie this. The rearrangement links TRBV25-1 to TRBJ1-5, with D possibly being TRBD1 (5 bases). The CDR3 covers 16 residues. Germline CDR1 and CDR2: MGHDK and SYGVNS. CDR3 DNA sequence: TGTGCCAGCAGTGAATCTCAGGGAAGGGGCAATCAGCCCCAGAATTTT. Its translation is CASSESQGRGNQPQNF.

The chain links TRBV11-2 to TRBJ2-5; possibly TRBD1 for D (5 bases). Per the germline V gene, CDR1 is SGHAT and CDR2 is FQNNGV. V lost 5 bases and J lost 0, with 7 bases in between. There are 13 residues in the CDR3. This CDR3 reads CASSQGDQETQYF. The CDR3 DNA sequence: TGTGCCAGCAGCCAAGGGGACCAAGAGACCCAGTACTTC.

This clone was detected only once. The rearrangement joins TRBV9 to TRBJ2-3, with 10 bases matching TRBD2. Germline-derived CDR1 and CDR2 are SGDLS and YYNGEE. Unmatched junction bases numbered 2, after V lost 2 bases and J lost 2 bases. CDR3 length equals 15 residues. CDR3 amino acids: CASSVTSGFTDTQYF. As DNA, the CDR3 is TGTGCCAGCAGCGTGACTAGCGGGTTCACAGATACGCAGTATTTT.

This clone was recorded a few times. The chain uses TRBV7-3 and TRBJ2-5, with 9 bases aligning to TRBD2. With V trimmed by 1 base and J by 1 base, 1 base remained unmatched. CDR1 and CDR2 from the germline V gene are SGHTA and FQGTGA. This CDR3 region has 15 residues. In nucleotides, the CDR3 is TGTGCCAGCAGCTTAAGCGGGGGGGTCCAAGAGACCCAGTACTTC. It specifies CASSLSGGVQETQYF.

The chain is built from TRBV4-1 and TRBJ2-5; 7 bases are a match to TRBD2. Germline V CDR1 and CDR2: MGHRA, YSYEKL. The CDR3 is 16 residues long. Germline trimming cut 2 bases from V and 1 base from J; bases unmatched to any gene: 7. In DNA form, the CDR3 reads TGCGCCAGCAGCCAATCGCTAGCGGAGACCCAAGAGACCCAGTACTTC. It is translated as CASSQSLAETQETQYF.

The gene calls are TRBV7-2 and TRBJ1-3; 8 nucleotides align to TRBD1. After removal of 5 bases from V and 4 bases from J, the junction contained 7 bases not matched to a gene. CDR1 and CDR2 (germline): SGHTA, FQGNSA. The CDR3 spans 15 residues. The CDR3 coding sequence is TGTGCCAGCAGCGTAGACAGGGGCTCCGGAAACACCATATATTTT. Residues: CASSVDRGSGNTIYF.

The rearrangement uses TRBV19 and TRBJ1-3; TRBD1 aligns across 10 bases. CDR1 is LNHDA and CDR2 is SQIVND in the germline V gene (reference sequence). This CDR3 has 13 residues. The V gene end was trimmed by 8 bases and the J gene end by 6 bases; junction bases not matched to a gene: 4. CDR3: CASGTGETNTIYF. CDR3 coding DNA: TGTGCCAGTGGGACAGGGGAGACAAACACCATATATTTT.

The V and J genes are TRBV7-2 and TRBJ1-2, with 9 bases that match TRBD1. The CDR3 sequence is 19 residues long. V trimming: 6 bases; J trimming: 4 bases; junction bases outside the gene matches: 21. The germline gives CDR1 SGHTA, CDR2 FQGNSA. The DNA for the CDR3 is TGTGCCAGCAGTCCTAAGCAGCGGGACAGGGAAGCCTCCGTCTATGGCTACACCTTC. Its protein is CASSPKQRDREASVYGYTF.

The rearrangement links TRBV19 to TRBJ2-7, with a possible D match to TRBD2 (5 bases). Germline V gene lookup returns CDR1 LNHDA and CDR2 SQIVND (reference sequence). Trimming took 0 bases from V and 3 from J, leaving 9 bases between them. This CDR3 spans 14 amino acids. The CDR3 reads CASSIDKRYYEQYF. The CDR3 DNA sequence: TGTGCCAGTAGTATAGATAAGCGGTACTACGAGCAGTACTTC.

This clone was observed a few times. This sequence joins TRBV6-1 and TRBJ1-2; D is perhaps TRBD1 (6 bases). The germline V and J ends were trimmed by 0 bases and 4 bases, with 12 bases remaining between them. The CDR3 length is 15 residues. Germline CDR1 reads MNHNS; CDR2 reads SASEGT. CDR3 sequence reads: CASSEAPGQSYGYTF. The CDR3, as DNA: TGTGCCAGCAGTGAAGCGCCCGGACAGTCCTATGGCTACACCTTC.

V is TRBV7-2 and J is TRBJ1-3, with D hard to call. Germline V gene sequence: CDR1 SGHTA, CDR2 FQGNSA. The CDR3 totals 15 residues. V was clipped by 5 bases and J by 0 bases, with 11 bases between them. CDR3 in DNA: TGTGCCAGCAGCCCGGAGGCCACCTCTGGAAACACCATATATTTT. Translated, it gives CASSPEATSGNTIYF. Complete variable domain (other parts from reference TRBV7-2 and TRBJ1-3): GAGVSQSPSNKVTEKGKDVELRCDPISGHTALYWYRQSLGQGLEFLIYFQGNSAPDKSGLPSDRFSAERTGGSVSTLTIQRTQQEDSAVYLCASSPEATSGNTIYFGEGSWLTVV.